The sequence of this TCR beta chain was determined in a study of T cell responses to AZD1222 COVID-19 vaccine (dated by TCRdb to about 2021). Context from the whole study: TCR sequencing was performed for 233 trial participants, of whom about 200 were given two doses of AZD1222 and 26 were given two doses of MenACWY control vaccine. Trial participants were enrolled into age subgroups of 18-55, 56-69 and 70-plus years, which contained 148, 28 and 57 TCR-sequenced participants, respectively. The paper as a whole reports these results and caveats: In the small 56-69-year group, the increase in depth fell short of significance, most likely because of low power. Conclusions about previously exposed vaccinees are limited because only 5 or 6 AZD1222 recipients were SARS-CoV-2 seropositive at baseline. CD4 TCRs associated with the vaccine covered the entire spike protein, and the dominant responses were in regions 160-218 and 743-854. After two AZD1222 doses, both the breadth and the depth of spike-specific TCRs were significantly higher than at day 0 and than in MenACWY recipients. Epitopes outside the regions mutated in the B.1.351 and B.1.1.7 variants were reportedly recognized by nearly half of the unique spike-specific TCRs. No day 14 peak-response samples were available, so repertoires were characterized only after the peak T cell response. Most participants were white British and females outnumbered males, and the authors suggested that clonal diversity may have been underestimated.

A remark on this clone: No cognate antigen has been identified for it. There are no base qualities to consult, and no much larger clone falls within one base.

The CDR3 regions of human TCRbeta chains were analyzed by immunosequencing. Per the source publication's procedure: TCRs in the repertoires were compared against a reference library of SARS-CoV-2-specific TCRs that had been generated with the MIRA antigen-specificity platform. Breadth was defined as the fraction of unique TCRs that were SARS-CoV-2-associated, and depth was defined as the fraction of total T cells that were SARS-CoV-2-associated. Using the MIRA data, each spike-specific TCR was mapped to the spike region that the TCR reacts to and placed in a CD4 or CD8 class. Log10-transformed breadth and depth values were compared by one-way ANOVA with Sidak's multiple comparisons tests. In its TCRdb copy, this immuneACCESS table keeps in-frame sequences only and misses some clones. Where compared with another copy, unresolved V genes explain less than half of these, and the others have no known cause. V and J calls and clone size are as listed in that table; D and trimming were resolved from the DNA. Here the sample has 150,000 to 160,000 clones; 87% occur a single time. Approximately 9% of the sample comes from the top ten.

The sample's time point label, decoded: about 28 days (+/-7) after the second vaccine dose. AZD1222 recipients with second doses at about 4 weeks or about 12 weeks were pooled, because spike-specific TCR depth and breadth did not differ between schedules. The vaccinee samples were drawn from two UK trials, COV001 and COV002, one of which was a single-blind randomized controlled phase 2/3 trial testing AZD1222 (ChAdOx1 nCoV-19) in healthy adults. For TCRbeta chain sequencing, PBMC samples from trial participants were taken at day 0 and at day 28 after the second dose. The clonotype comes from an adult who received the AZD1222 COVID-19 vaccine. The specimen comprised peripheral blood, sampled 28 days after the second AZD1222 dose.

Here is the DNA: TGTGCCAGCAGCTTGTTGGAGACCCAGTACTTC. It translates as CASSLLETQYF. The sequence links TRBV7-9 to TRBJ2-5; confidence is insufficient to name the D gene. V and J are truncated by 3 bases and 5 bases respectively, leaving an intervening sequence of 4 bases. CDR1 and CDR2 (SEHNR, FQNEAQ) derive from the germline V gene (reference sequence). The CDR3 starts with the cysteine, ends with the phenylalanine, and has 11 residues. Only the CDR3 region is kept as DNA, spanning 33 bases read in frame from base 1.